Below are 28 T cell receptor beta chains sequenced from a single sample in a study of immune cell composition in non-small cell lung cancer. Assay used: immunoSEQ multiplex PCR; TCRdb lists only in-frame clones, some missing. This table has approximately 9,100 clones, around four fifths appearing once. Sequenced material: lung tumor tissue. The source is a human donor with non-small cell lung cancer.

This clone occurred a few times. The chain carries TRBV7-3 and TRBJ2-1; 7 bases are shared with TRBD2. The V segment lost 1 base and the J segment 9 bases; nucleotides outside the gene matches: 9. The germline V gene encodes CDR1 SGHTA and CDR2 FQGTGA. The CDR3 contains 15 residues. The CDR3 coding sequence is TGTGCCAGCAGCTTAAACGGCGGGGGAAGTGTTGAGCAGTTCTTC. It codes for CASSLNGGGSVEQFF.

The chain has TRBV2 and TRBJ1-1; D may be TRBD1 (5 bases). The germline V and J ends were trimmed by 7 bases and 10 bases, with 19 bases remaining between them. Germline V lookup: CDR1 SNHLY, CDR2 FYNNEI. The CDR3 runs to 13 residues. The CDR3 here is CASISGREMSAFF. DNA for the CDR3: TGTGCCAGCATATCCGGCAGGGAGATGTCAGCTTTCTTT.

The chain employs TRBV4-2 and TRBJ2-3, with D uncertain. Germline CDR1 is LGHNA and CDR2 is YNFKEQ. CDR3 length equals 13 residues. The V end was cut by 1 base, the J end by 2 bases, with 4 bases between. CDR3: CASSQAPTDTQYF. CDR3 coding DNA: TGTGCCAGCAGCCAAGCCCCCACAGATACGCAGTATTTT.

The rearrangement links TRBV21-1 to TRBJ2-3. TRBV21-1 constitutes a pseudogene. The CDR3 loop spans 14 amino acids. As DNA, the CDR3 is TGTGCCAGCACCTCGGGCGTCGGGCGAGATACGCAGTATTTT. Protein sequence: CASTSGVGRDTQYF.

This clone was seen just once. Compared with germline, one end of the junction differs, possibly owing to a read error. The CDR3 protein is CASSQDEDQYF. In nucleotides, the CDR3 is TGCGCCAGCAGCCAAGATGAGGACCAGTACTTC. The chain links TRBV7-3 to TRBJ2-5, with D unclear. CDR1 is SGHTA and CDR2 is FQGTGA in the germline V gene. This CDR3 has 11 residues.

The chain has TRBV9 and TRBJ1-4; TRBD1 agrees at 7 bases. V shed 4 bases, J shed 1 base, and the junction held 4 bases outside the gene matches. The length of the CDR3 is 15 residues. Germline V CDR1 and CDR2: SGDLS, YYNGEE. The CDR3 nucleotides read TGTGCCAGCAGCCCCCGACAGGGAACTAATGAAAAACTGTTTTTT. The encoded protein is CASSPRQGTNEKLFF.

The J gene is TRBJ2-5, the V gene TRBV28, with D tentatively TRBD1 (6 bases). Trimming cost V 5 bases and J 3 bases, with 13 bases left between them. This CDR3 comprises 14 residues. In germline, CDR1 is MDHEN, CDR2 SYDVKM. The chain's CDR3 is CASSPTDRKETQYF. The CDR3, as DNA: TGTGCCAGCAGTCCTACCGACAGGAAAGAGACCCAGTACTTC.

By its share, this clone is medium-sized. CDR3 nucleotide sequence: TGTGCCAGCAGCCAAGATCCGTGGCAGGGTCGGACTGAAGCTTTCTTT. As protein: CASSQDPWQGRTEAFF. The chain combines TRBV4-2 with TRBJ1-1; a possible D gene is TRBD1 (5 bases). In germline, CDR1 is LGHNA, CDR2 YNFKEQ. This CDR3 contains 16 residues. Trimming cost V 0 bases and J 5 bases, with 16 bases left between them.

The chain joins TRBV4-2 to TRBJ2-1; D is unclear. The CDR3 loop spans 16 amino acids. Germline V gene sequence: CDR1 LGHNA, CDR2 YNFKEQ. V dropped 5 bases and J dropped 0 bases, with 14 bases sitting between them. The CDR3 nucleotides are TGTGCCAGCAGCTCATCTAAAGGTGGCTCCTACAATGAGCAGTTCTTC. It codes for CASSSSKGGSYNEQFF.

The chain couples TRBV7-8 to TRBJ1-3; D unclear. V was cut by 4 bases and J by 0 bases, with 13 bases left in between. This CDR3 has 16 residues. Germline CDR1 and CDR2: SGHVS and FQNEAQ. As DNA, the CDR3 is TGTGCCAGCAGCTCTTCGACACGGTCCTCTGGAAACACCATATATTTT. This sequence encodes CASSSSTRSSGNTIYF.

This clone was recorded only once. The chain combines TRBV2 with TRBJ2-5, with 11 bases aligning to TRBD2. Trimming removed 6 bases from V and 5 bases from J; junction bases left unmatched: 11. Germline values: CDR1 SNHLY, CDR2 FYNNEI. The CDR3 consists of 16 residues. DNA of the CDR3: TGTGCCAGCAGGGACATAGCGGGGGGGCCGGGGGAGACCCAGTACTTC. Translating gives CASRDIAGGPGETQYF.

V gene TRBV5-1 combines with J gene TRBJ1-1; D call uncertain. The CDR3 covers 17 residues. Germline loops: CDR1 SGHRS, CDR2 YFSETQ. V dropped 0 bases and J dropped 6 bases, with 21 bases sitting between them. In nucleotides, the CDR3 is TGCGCCAGCAGCTTGGATGGCAGACCTACTAAAGATGCTGAAGCTTTCTTT. Its protein is CASSLDGRPTKDAEAFF.

This clone has more than one count but fewer than ten. The germline gene is not matched at one end of the junction; a read error may be the cause. J is TRBJ1-3 and V is TRBV7-7, with no clear D. Germline V lookup: CDR1 SSHAT, CDR2 FNYEAQ (reference sequence). The CDR3 is made up of 13 amino acids. CDR3 sequence (DNA): TGTGCTAGCAGCTTAGTCGTAGGAAACACCATATATTTT. It yields the protein CASSLVVGNTIYF. Combining the CDR3 with reference TRBV7-7 and TRBJ1-3 gives the whole variable domain GAGVSQSPRYKVTKRGQDVTLRCDPISSHATLYWYQQALGQGPEFLTYFNYEAQPDKSGLPSDRFSAERPEGSISTLTIQRTEQRDSAMYRCASSLVVGNTIYFGEGSWLTVV.

This chain joins TRBV30 and TRBJ1-3; D remains ambiguous. Deletions cut 5 bases from V and 0 bases from J, with 5 bases between. The CDR3 spans 12 residues. Germline CDR1 GTSNPN, CDR2 SVGIG (reference sequence). The CDR3 region is CAWQDSGNTIYF. CDR3 sequence (DNA): TGTGCCTGGCAGGACTCTGGAAACACCATATATTTT.

The rearrangement uses TRBV7-9 and TRBJ2-5; a weak D match, TRBD2 (6 bases). V was clipped by 8 bases and J by 0 bases, with 16 bases between them. CDR1 is SEHNR, CDR2 FQNEAQ, per germline (reference sequence). This CDR3 contains 15 residues. The CDR3 nucleotides read TGTGCCAGCCTAGAGACGGGAGTTCACCAAGAGACCCAGTACTTC. It specifies CASLETGVHQETQYF.

V is TRBV6-1 and J is TRBJ2-7; D may be TRBD1 or TRBD2 (5 bases each). Germline V gene data show CDR1 as MNHNS and CDR2 as SASEGT. The CDR3 loop spans 10 amino acids. Written as DNA, the CDR3 is TGTGCTTCGGGGCTTGGGGGGCAGTACTTC. It translates to CASGLGGQYF.

This clone was counted only a few times. The J gene is TRBJ2-1, the V gene TRBV28; possibly TRBD2 for D (6 bases). The germline V gene has CDR1 MDHEN and CDR2 SYDVKM. CDR3 length: 16 residues. Trimming stripped 10 bases from V and 4 bases from J, with 23 bases between. This CDR3 is CAIQPLGEGGYNEQFF. DNA for the CDR3: TGTGCCATCCAACCCCTCGGGGAAGGAGGGTACAATGAGCAGTTCTTC.

The chain has TRBV5-4 and TRBJ1-2; the D is unclear. CDR3 length: 11 amino acids. In germline, CDR1 is SGHNT, CDR2 YYREEE (reference sequence). Trimming pared 2 bases from V and 3 bases from J, leaving 2 bases between. CDR3 sequence: CASSFDYGYTF. CDR3 DNA sequence: TGTGCCAGCAGCTTTGACTATGGCTACACCTTC.

DNA for the CDR3: TGTGCCAGCAGCTTAGGAGTGGGCAGCAATCAGCCCCAGCATTTT. This codes for CASSLGVGSNQPQHF. This chain links TRBV7-9 with TRBJ1-5; D gene uncertain. The germline V and J ends were trimmed by 1 base and 1 base, with 8 bases remaining between them. The CDR3 loop spans 15 amino acids. CDR1 and CDR2 (germline): SEHNR, FQNEAQ (reference sequence).

This clone was observed a single time. The gene calls are TRBV13 and TRBJ2-7, with 7 bases matching TRBD2. Germline V gene lookup returns CDR1 PRHDT and CDR2 FYEKMQ (reference sequence). V lost 7 bases, J lost 4 bases, and 7 bases stayed unmatched. The CDR3 covers 13 residues. The CDR3 loop is CASTRGEGYEQYF. The CDR3, as DNA: TGTGCCAGCACTCGAGGGGAGGGGTACGAGCAGTACTTC.

The rearrangement uses TRBV9 and TRBJ2-5; tentatively, D is TRBD2 (5 bases). The J call could be wrong; TRBJ2-7 is a better fit for the DNA end. The germline V gene has CDR1 SGDLS and CDR2 YYNGEE. The CDR3 is 14 amino acids. In DNA, the CDR3 is TGTGCCAGCAGCGTAGGAGGGAGCCCCTACGAGCAGTACTTC. Protein sequence: CASSVGGSPYEQYF.

The chain is built from TRBV5-1 and TRBJ2-1; D is tentatively TRBD1 or TRBD2 (6 bases each). The germline V gene encodes CDR1 SGHRS and CDR2 YFSETQ. The V end was cut by 0 bases, the J end by 5 bases, with 15 bases between. The CDR3 covers 16 residues. CDR3 bases: TGCGCCAGCAGCTTGGACGGGGGACACGCTAACAATGAGCAGTTCTTC. Translating gives CASSLDGGHANNEQFF.

This chain uses TRBV5-1 with TRBJ2-1, with D perhaps matching TRBD1 (7 bases). CDR3 length equals 16 residues. Trimming cost V 3 bases and J 4 bases, with 17 bases left between them. CDR1 SGHRS and CDR2 YFSETQ come from the germline V gene. The CDR3 is CASSSQGGGWYNEQFF. As DNA, the CDR3 is TGCGCCAGCAGCTCGCAGGGGGGCGGATGGTACAATGAGCAGTTCTTC.

The rearrangement joins TRBV2 to TRBJ2-7, with D possibly matching TRBD2 (5 bases). Germline CDR1 reads SNHLY; CDR2 reads FYNNEI. This CDR3 contains 13 residues. V lost 10 bases and J lost 3, with 16 bases in between. CDR3 DNA: TGTGCCACCGACCCGGGATCGAGCTACGAGCAGTACTTC. It specifies CATDPGSSYEQYF.

A few counts support this clone. This chain links TRBV7-8 with TRBJ1-6; 7 bases line up with TRBD1. Per the germline V gene, CDR1 is SGHVS and CDR2 is FQNEAQ. With V trimmed by 5 bases and J by 10 bases, 2 bases remained unmatched. The CDR3 loop spans 12 amino acids. CDR3: CASSKQGSPLHF. CDR3 in DNA: TGTGCCAGCAGCAAACAGGGGTCACCCCTCCACTTT.

The rearrangement joins TRBV5-6 to TRBJ2-7; D is uncertain. Germline CDR1 is SGHDT and CDR2 is YYEEEE. The V end lost 3 bases, the J end lost 2 bases, and 3 bases lay between the germline ends. The CDR3 totals 11 residues. CDR3 sequence reads: CASSSAYEQYF. In DNA, the CDR3 is TGTGCCAGCAGCTCTGCCTACGAGCAGTACTTC.

The rearrangement joins TRBV5-1 to TRBJ2-7; possible D gene TRBD2, 6 bases. The CDR3 runs to 15 residues. CDR1 SGHRS and CDR2 YFSETQ come from the germline V gene. V dropped 4 bases and J dropped 3 bases, with 17 bases sitting between them. CDR3 protein: CASSPGHGTGYEQYF. In DNA form, the CDR3 reads TGCGCCAGCAGCCCGGGCCACGGGACTGGCTACGAGCAGTACTTC. The full variable domain, in which reference TRBV5-1 and TRBJ2-7 provide the parts outside the CDR3, is KAGVTQTPRYLIKTRGQQVTLSCSPISGHRSVSWYQQTPGQGLQFLFEYFSETQRNKGNFPGRFSGRQFSNSRSEMNVSTLELGDSALYLCASSPGHGTGYEQYFGPGTRLTVT.

The gene calls are TRBV29-1 and TRBJ2-3, with D possibly TRBD1 on 5 matching bases. V lost 4 bases, J lost 2 bases, and 16 bases lay in between. CDR1 and CDR2 from the germline V gene are SQVTM and ANQGSEA. The CDR3 contains 15 residues. CDR3 loop: CSVALRVSPTDTQYF. The CDR3 region has the DNA TGCAGCGTTGCTCTCAGGGTTTCTCCCACAGATACGCAGTATTTT.